Following are 17 T cell receptor beta chains from one sample sequenced in a study of cytomegalovirus exposure and HLA in healthy donors. PCR primers comprised 60 Vbeta and 13 Jbeta primers. The protocol was immunoSEQ multiplex PCR, while the TCRdb copy is restricted to in-frame clones and leaves out a portion. In the table there are roughly 120,000 clones, under 85% of which are singletons. The sequenced sample was PBMCs. The receptors were gathered from a woman in her forties or fifties in good health and CMV-seropositive.

This clone was counted a few times. The chain employs TRBV2 and TRBJ2-7; TRBD1 matches at 7 bases. Germline CDR1 reads SNHLY; CDR2 reads FYNNEI. This CDR3 has 13 amino acids. With 3 bases clipped from V and 4 bases from J, the junction kept 3 bases outside the gene matches. The CDR3 sequence is CASSDDRVYEQYF. In DNA, the CDR3 is TGTGCCAGCAGTGACGACAGGGTTTACGAGCAGTACTTC.

The V gene is TRBV4-1, the J gene TRBJ2-5, with D perhaps matching TRBD1 (5 bases). The germline V and J ends were trimmed by 0 bases and 4 bases, with 12 bases remaining between them. Germline V gives CDR1 MGHRA, CDR2 YSYEKL. The CDR3 sequence is 15 residues long. The CDR3 DNA follows: TGCGCCAGCAGCCAAGAGCAGGGCGGACGAGAGACCCAGTACTTC. Translating it yields CASSQEQGGRETQYF.

J is TRBJ2-5 and V is TRBV7-2; 8 bases map to TRBD2. After removal of 2 bases from V and 3 bases from J, the junction contained 5 bases not matched to a gene. Germline lookup yields CDR1 SGHTA and CDR2 FQGNSA. This CDR3 comprises 15 residues. The CDR3 loop is CASSLTGGLKETQYF. The CDR3 bases are TGTGCCAGCAGCTTAACGGGGGGGCTAAAAGAGACCCAGTACTTC.

This chain links TRBV5-8 with TRBJ1-2; 9 bases agree with TRBD1. Germline CDR1 reads SGHTS; CDR2 reads YDEGEE. The CDR3 contains 14 residues. J gave up 4 bases and V 3 bases, and 4 bases lay outside the gene matches. This chain's CDR3 is CASSSTGQGYGYTF. In nucleotides, the CDR3 is TGTGCCAGCAGCTCTACGGGACAGGGCTATGGCTACACCTTC. The full variable domain, in which reference TRBV5-8 and TRBJ1-2 provide the parts outside the CDR3, is EAGVTQSPTHLIKTRGQQATLRCSPISGHTSVYWYQQALGLGLQFLLWYDEGEERNRGNFPPRFSGRQFPNYSSELNVNALELEDSALYLCASSSTGQGYGYTFGSGTRLTVV.

The chain carries TRBV27 and TRBJ2-7, with D perhaps TRBD1 (5 bases). Trimming cost V 2 bases and J 0 bases, with 11 bases left between them. CDR3 length equals 15 residues. CDR1 and CDR2 (germline): MNHEY, SMNVEV (reference sequence). The CDR3 DNA reads TGTGCCAGCAGTTTAGGGGCCCCGAACTCCTACGAGCAGTACTTC. Its translation is CASSLGAPNSYEQYF.

The genes are TRBV7-8 and TRBJ2-2; tentative D call: TRBD2 (7 bases). Trimming cost V 4 bases and J 7 bases, with 16 bases left between them. Germline V lookup: CDR1 SGHVS, CDR2 FQNEAQ. This CDR3 contains 15 residues. The CDR3 coding sequence is TGTGCCAGCAGCTCCCCCGGGGGGCATGGCGGGGAGCTGTTTTTT. This gives the protein CASSSPGGHGGELFF.

The chain recombines TRBV2 with TRBJ2-5, with TRBD2 matching 7 bases. The CDR3 covers 15 residues. Germline V gene lookup returns CDR1 SNHLY and CDR2 FYNNEI. Germline trimming cut 7 bases from V and 1 base from J; bases unmatched to any gene: 9. The CDR3, as DNA: TGTGCCAGCACCCCCACCGGGGGGTCCCAAGAGACCCAGTACTTC. It translates to CASTPTGGSQETQYF.

V and J are TRBV5-1 and TRBJ1-2; 8 bases match TRBD1. V lost 4 bases and J lost 10; bases outside the gene matches: 12. The CDR3 is made up of 14 amino acids. Germline CDR1 is SGHRS and CDR2 is YFSETQ. Here the CDR3 DNA reads TGCGCCAGCAGCCCGGACAGGGTCCCCCATCTCTACACCTTC. As protein: CASSPDRVPHLYTF.

There are a few counts of this clone. The V and J genes are TRBV29-1 and TRBJ2-1; D unresolved. The CDR3 spans 11 residues. CDR1 SQVTM and CDR2 ANQGSEA come from the germline V gene. Trimming cost V 5 bases and J 3 bases, with 5 bases left between them. CDR3 protein: CSVPIYNEQFF. CDR3 nucleotides: TGCAGCGTTCCAATCTACAATGAGCAGTTCTTC.

This chain uses TRBV11-2 with TRBJ1-5; 7 bases match TRBD1. This CDR3 has 16 amino acids. V dropped 4 bases and J dropped 0; count of bases not matched to a gene: 6. Germline V gene sequence: CDR1 SGHAT, CDR2 FQNNGV. The CDR3 DNA reads TGTGCCAGCAGCTCACGGACAGGATATAGCAATCAGCCCCAGCATTTT. Translation gives CASSSRTGYSNQPQHF.

This clone was seen a handful of times. Additional DNA sequences in this sample encode the identical CDR3. The V and J genes are TRBV18 and TRBJ2-3; 12 positions match TRBD2. Germline V gives CDR1 KGHSH, CDR2 LQKENI. V dropped 6 bases and J dropped 4; count of bases not matched to a gene: 8. The CDR3 runs 16 residues. Written as DNA, the CDR3 is TGTGCCAGCTCCCGACTAGCGGGGGAGGCGCCAGATACGCAGTATTTT. This gives the protein CASSRLAGEAPDTQYF. The variable domain in full, completed from reference TRBV18 and TRBJ2-3, reads NAGVMQNPRHLVRRRGQEARLRCSPMKGHSHVYWYRQLPEEGLKFMVYLQKENIIDESGMPKERFSAEFPKEGPSILRIQQVVRGDSAAYFCASSRLAGEAPDTQYFGPGTRLTVL.

V gene TRBV7-3 combines with J gene TRBJ1-6; tentatively, D is TRBD1 (5 bases). Per germline, CDR1 SGHTA and CDR2 FQGTGA. V lost 5 bases to trimming and J lost 9 bases, with 11 bases between them. The length of the CDR3 is 13 residues. In nucleotides, the CDR3 is TGTGCCAGCAGCGCAATTCAGGGTTCACCCCTCCACTTT. Translating gives CASSAIQGSPLHF.

This CDR3 is CASSDQGASQPQHF. CDR3 in DNA: TGTGCCAGCAGTGACCAAGGGGCAAGCCAGCCCCAGCATTTT. The chain carries TRBV2 and TRBJ1-5; D is possibly TRBD1 (5 bases). Germline lookup yields CDR1 SNHLY and CDR2 FYNNEI. The CDR3 covers 14 residues. V lost 3 bases, J lost 7 bases, and 13 bases lay in between.

V gene TRBV5-4 combines with J gene TRBJ2-7; 7 nucleotides align to TRBD2. The germline V gene has CDR1 SGHNT and CDR2 YYREEE (reference sequence). The CDR3 totals 14 residues. The V gene end was trimmed by 0 bases and the J gene end by 6 bases; junction bases not matched to a gene: 6. CDR3 bases: TGTGCCAGCAGCTTGGGGCCTTCGGGAGGCGAGCAGTACTTC. Amino acid sequence: CASSLGPSGGEQYF.

The V and J genes are TRBV20-1 and TRBJ2-7; no firm D call. With 3 bases removed from V and 2 bases from J, the gap between germline ends came to 5 bases. Germline CDR1 is DFQATT and CDR2 is SNEGSKA (reference sequence). The CDR3 is 11 residues long. Here the CDR3 reads CSASQTYEQYF. In nucleotides, the CDR3 is TGCAGTGCTAGTCAGACCTACGAGCAGTACTTC.

This rearrangement joins TRBV5-6 to TRBJ2-7; 10 positions agree with TRBD1. The CDR3 totals 13 residues. V lost 1 base and J lost 7; bases outside the gene matches: 2. Germline CDR1 SGHDT, CDR2 YYEEEE. The chain's CDR3 is CASSLWTGGEQYF. The DNA for the CDR3 is TGTGCCAGCAGCTTGTGGACAGGGGGGGAGCAGTACTTC.

This clone was seen more than once but under ten times. The chain joins TRBV2 to TRBJ1-5; unclear D gene. The V gene lost 3 bases and the J gene lost 2 bases, with 14 bases spanning the gap. The CDR3 spans 16 residues. The germline V gene encodes CDR1 SNHLY and CDR2 FYNNEI. CDR3 loop: CASSESGLWGNQPQHF. CDR3 DNA sequence: TGTGCCAGCAGTGAGAGCGGCCTTTGGGGCAATCAGCCCCAGCATTTT.